The 30 T cell receptor beta chains listed next were all sequenced from one sample in a study of cytomegalovirus exposure and HLA in healthy donors. The PCR employed 60 Vbeta primers together with 13 Jbeta primers. Using immunoSEQ multiplex PCR, the repertoire was profiled, and TCRdb retains in-frame clones only, with some absent. The data show 120,000 or so clones, with around 75% seen just once and roughly 9.3% held by the top ten. What was sequenced was PBMCs. Source of these receptors: a woman aged 50 to 60 in good health and CMV-seropositive.

The rearrangement links TRBV6-5 to TRBJ2-1, with TRBD2 matching 9 bases. The junction had 1 base not matched to a gene; V was cut back by 5 bases and J by 2 bases. The germline V gene has CDR1 MNHEY and CDR2 SVGAGI. CDR3 length: 14 amino acids. Written as DNA, the CDR3 is TGTGCCAGCAGTATAGCGGGGGCCTACAATGAGCAGTTCTTC. Amino acids: CASSIAGAYNEQFF.

This clone was seen a few times. V is TRBV27 and J is TRBJ1-2, with a tentative D call TRBD1 (5 bases). With 5 bases removed from V and 8 bases from J, the gap between germline ends came to 21 bases. This CDR3 spans 15 amino acids. The V gene's germline CDR1 is MNHEY and CDR2 SMNVEV (reference sequence). This chain's CDR3 is CASSVRRGPVGGYTF. CDR3 coding DNA: TGTGCCAGCAGTGTTCGTAGGGGCCCAGTGGGAGGCTACACCTTC.

The chain combines TRBV5-4 with TRBJ2-3; 8 nucleotides align to TRBD2. Per the germline V gene, CDR1 is SGHNT and CDR2 is YYREEE (reference sequence). CDR3 length: 15 residues. V lost 4 bases to trimming and J lost 5 bases; unmatched junction nucleotides: 9. The CDR3 bases are TGTGCCAGCAGCCCCTCGGGGGGGATAGGAGATACGCAGTATTTT. This sequence encodes CASSPSGGIGDTQYF.

The V gene is TRBV2, the J gene TRBJ2-7; the D gene is possibly TRBD2 (6 bases). The V gene lost 4 bases and the J gene lost 0 bases, with 13 bases spanning the gap. Germline assignment: CDR1 SNHLY and CDR2 FYNNEI. The CDR3 is 15 amino acids. The CDR3 sequence: CASSVVRTTSYEQYF. CDR3 coding DNA: TGTGCCAGCAGTGTTGTTCGGACTACCTCCTACGAGCAGTACTTC.

J is TRBJ2-7 and V is TRBV6-5, with a possible D match to TRBD1 (6 bases). V lost 8 bases, J lost 6 bases, and 17 bases lay in between. CDR3 size: 13 residues. Germline lookup yields CDR1 MNHEY and CDR2 SVGAGI. The CDR3 DNA is TGTGCCAGCGGTAGGAACAGGGCTGGCGAGCAGTACTTC. Residues: CASGRNRAGEQYF.

The chain combines TRBV5-4 with TRBJ2-7, with a tentative D call TRBD1 (7 bases). Looked up from germline, CDR1 is SGHNT and CDR2 is YYREEE (reference sequence). CDR3 length equals 15 residues. Trimming cost V 8 bases and J 2 bases, with 20 bases left between them. This CDR3 is CASSSARGDTYEQYF. The CDR3 coding sequence is TGTGCCAGTTCCAGTGCCAGGGGGGACACCTACGAGCAGTACTTC.

A note on this clone: Other DNA sequences from this sample encode an identical CDR3 as well. The chain links TRBV6-5 to TRBJ2-2; D is uncertain. Trimming took 6 bases from V and 5 from J, leaving 7 bases between them. CDR3 size: 12 residues. CDR1 is MNHEY and CDR2 is SVGAGI in the germline V gene. The DNA of the CDR3 is TGTGCCAGCAGCCGAGTTACCGGGGAGCTGTTTTTT. This translates into CASSRVTGELFF.

J is TRBJ1-6 and V is TRBV6-5; 9 nucleotides match TRBD1. This CDR3 region has 16 residues. V was pared by 3 bases and J by 7 bases, with 7 bases of the junction left unmatched. Germline CDR1 and CDR2: MNHEY and SVGAGI. CDR3 bases: TGTGCCAGCAGTTATGGTACAGGGGGCTGGAATTCACCCCTCCACTTT. Translated: CASSYGTGGWNSPLHF.

This sequence joins TRBV7-2 and TRBJ1-5; perhaps TRBD1 as D (5 bases). The V end was cut by 4 bases, the J end by 4 bases, with 14 bases between. The V gene's germline CDR1 is SGHTA and CDR2 FQGNSA. There are 15 residues in the CDR3. The CDR3 region has the DNA TGTGCCAGCAGCTCCGGGTGGGGGGGGAATCAGCCCCAGCATTTT. Its translation: CASSSGWGGNQPQHF.

This clone was observed once. The chain is built from TRBV7-9 and TRBJ2-7; 9 positions agree with TRBD1. CDR3 size: 15 residues. Germline V gene sequence: CDR1 SEHNR, CDR2 FQNEAQ (reference sequence). V lost 1 base and J lost 4; bases outside the gene matches: 5. This CDR3 is CASSLGQGVSYEQYF. The CDR3 region has the DNA TGTGCCAGCAGCTTAGGACAGGGGGTATCGTACGAGCAGTACTTC.

J is TRBJ1-2 and V is TRBV13; D gene uncertain. This CDR3 has 15 amino acids. V was shortened by 0 bases and J by 5 bases, with 13 bases between the two germline ends. CDR1 PRHDT and CDR2 FYEKMQ come from the germline V gene (reference sequence). CDR3 DNA: TGTGCCAGCAGCTTAGGCTTTGTCGGGTTTTATGGCTACACCTTC. Translated: CASSLGFVGFYGYTF. The variable domain in full, with the rest retrieved from reference TRBV13 and TRBJ1-2, is AAGVIQSPRHLIKEKRETATLKCYPIPRHDTVYWYQQGPGQDPQFLISFYEKMQSDKGSIPDRFSAQQFSDYHSELNMSSLELGDSALYFCASSLGFVGFYGYTFGSGTRLTVV.

This clone came up once. The chain is built from TRBV10-3 and TRBJ2-5, with D possibly TRBD1 on 5 matching bases. The germline gives CDR1 ENHRY, CDR2 SYGVKD. V was clipped by 10 bases and J by 1 base, with 19 bases between them. The CDR3 has 15 residues. CDR3 DNA: TGTGCCACAGGAAGGACAAGGCAGGGCCAAGAGACCCAGTACTTC. Its translation: CATGRTRQGQETQYF.

V gene TRBV29-1 combines with J gene TRBJ1-1; D uncertain. CDR1 SQVTM and CDR2 ANQGSEA come from the germline V gene. V gave up 7 bases and J gave up 3 bases, with 12 bases separating them. CDR3 length: 12 residues. Written as DNA, the CDR3 is TGCAGCGGCGGGGTTTTGGACACTGAAGCTTTCTTT. Residues: CSGGVLDTEAFF.

In regard to this clone: One junction end does not reproduce the germline sequence, and a read error may be involved. As DNA, the CDR3 is TGCGCCAGCAGCCAAGAATTTGCACAGAACTTTGGCTACACCTTC. As protein: CASSQEFAQNFGYTF. The chain links TRBV4-1 to TRBJ1-2, with D hard to call. The CDR3 has 15 amino acids. CDR1 and CDR2 from the germline V gene are MGHRA and YSYEKL.

This clone came up a few times. The rearrangement links TRBV6-5 to TRBJ1-2, with TRBD1 identical over 10 bases. The CDR3 sequence is 16 residues long. Germline CDR1 reads MNHEY; CDR2 reads SVGAGI. The trim removed 4 bases at V and 1 base at J, leaving 6 bases unmatched. CDR3: CASSSGQGRINYGYTF. CDR3 DNA: TGTGCCAGCAGTTCGGGACAGGGGCGTATTAACTATGGCTACACCTTC.

The chain carries TRBV5-4 and TRBJ2-7, with TRBD2 matching over 9 bases. V was pared by 3 bases and J by 7 bases, with 11 bases of the junction left unmatched. Germline lookup yields CDR1 SGHNT and CDR2 YYREEE (reference sequence). CDR3 length equals 15 residues. CDR3 protein: CASSSRTSEETEQYF. Written as DNA, the CDR3 is TGTGCCAGCAGCTCGCGGACTAGCGAGGAGACGGAGCAGTACTTC.

A single count supports this clone. The chain has TRBV27 and TRBJ1-4; TRBD1 matches at 7 bases. The length of the CDR3 is 13 residues. V gave up 2 bases and J gave up 11 bases; unmatched junction bases: 5. Germline V gives CDR1 MNHEY, CDR2 SMNVEV (reference sequence). The CDR3 loop is CASSLNGRGKLFF. CDR3 nucleotide sequence: TGTGCCAGCAGTTTAAATGGCAGGGGGAAACTGTTTTTT.

The chain recombines TRBV6-1 with TRBJ1-2, with 8 bases matching TRBD1. Losses at the gene ends were 7 bases for V and 6 bases for J; bases not matched to a gene: 7. The length of the CDR3 is 13 residues. Germline V CDR1 and CDR2: MNHNS, SASEGT. CDR3 sequence (DNA): TGTGCCAGCACCCTAGACAGGGGTAATGGCTACACCTTC. It translates to CASTLDRGNGYTF.

In this sample, this clone turned up a few times. This chain links TRBV6-5 with TRBJ2-3; 9 positions agree with TRBD2. Germline V gene lookup returns CDR1 MNHEY and CDR2 SVGAGI. The V segment lost 0 bases and the J segment 6 bases; nucleotides outside the gene matches: 4. This CDR3 is built from 15 residues. The CDR3 sequence: CASSYSGTSPDTQYF. The CDR3 DNA follows: TGTGCCAGCAGTTACTCCGGGACTAGCCCGGATACGCAGTATTTT.

The chain couples TRBV5-1 to TRBJ2-5; D possibly corresponds to TRBD2 (5 bases). The germline V gene encodes CDR1 SGHRS and CDR2 YFSETQ. V dropped 5 bases and J dropped 1 base, with 6 bases sitting between them. This CDR3 has 12 residues. CDR3 DNA sequence: TGCGCCAGCAGGGCGGGCCAAGAGACCCAGTACTTC. Translating it yields CASRAGQETQYF.

V gene TRBV6-5 combines with J gene TRBJ2-7, with 9 bases identical to TRBD2. Germline V lookup: CDR1 MNHEY, CDR2 SVGAGI. Trimming took 6 bases from V and 1 from J; bases not matched to a gene: 7. There are 15 residues in the CDR3. The CDR3 nucleotides are TGTGCCAGCAGCCTTAGCGGGGGTTTTTCCTACGAGCAGTACTTC. This codes for CASSLSGGFSYEQYF.

V gene TRBV30 combines with J gene TRBJ1-2; tentatively, D is TRBD1 (5 bases). V was pared by 2 bases and J by 8 bases, with 12 bases between. Per the germline V gene, CDR1 is GTSNPN and CDR2 is SVGIG (reference sequence). The length of the CDR3 is 12 residues. For the CDR3, the DNA is TGTGCCTGGAGTAGGGGTCAGGGCGGCTACACCTTC. This codes for CAWSRGQGGYTF.

V usage is TRBV18 and J usage is TRBJ1-5; D gene unclear. This CDR3 has 16 residues. CDR1 is KGHSH and CDR2 is LQKENI in the germline V gene. Trimming removed 3 bases from V and 0 bases from J, with 12 bases in between. In DNA, the CDR3 is TGTGCCAGCTCACCGGCAACATATAATAGCAATCAGCCCCAGCATTTT. Translating it yields CASSPATYNSNQPQHF.

The genes are TRBV5-8 and TRBJ1-4, with D uncertain. Germline-derived CDR1 and CDR2 are SGHTS and YDEGEE. The CDR3 length is 15 residues. The V and J ends lost 0 bases and 0 bases respectively, with 6 bases between them. CDR3 in DNA: TGTGCCAGCAGCTTGGGCGTCGCAACTAATGAAAAACTGTTTTTT. This codes for CASSLGVATNEKLFF.

This chain joins TRBV30 and TRBJ2-7, with 10 bases lining up with TRBD1. The trim removed 4 bases at V and 3 bases at J, leaving 3 bases unmatched. Germline V CDR1 and CDR2: GTSNPN, SVGIG (reference sequence). The CDR3 has 13 amino acids. The CDR3 nucleotides read TGTGCCTGGACCAGGACAGGGGGCTACGAGCAGTACTTC. As protein: CAWTRTGGYEQYF.

This rearrangement joins TRBV4-3 to TRBJ2-3; 11 bases are a match to TRBD2. The germline gives CDR1 LGHNA, CDR2 YSLEER. This CDR3 has 17 amino acids. J lost 2 bases, V lost 1 base, and 5 bases had no gene match. The CDR3 is CASSQGGTSGYTDTQYF. The CDR3 bases are TGCGCCAGCAGCCAAGGGGGGACTAGCGGCTACACAGATACGCAGTATTTT.

The chain couples TRBV10-3 to TRBJ1-1; D remains ambiguous. V lost 8 bases, J lost 1 base, and 11 bases lay in between. The germline V gene encodes CDR1 ENHRY and CDR2 SYGVKD. This CDR3 is 13 amino acids long. For the CDR3, the DNA is TGTGCCATCGGTGCAGCGGCGAACACTGAAGCTTTCTTT. As protein: CAIGAAANTEAFF.

A single count supports this clone. V gene TRBV13 combines with J gene TRBJ2-7; 14 nucleotides line up with TRBD2. Per germline, CDR1 PRHDT and CDR2 FYEKMQ (reference sequence). This CDR3 is 20 amino acids long. V lost 6 bases and J lost 4; bases outside the gene matches: 20. This CDR3 reads CASSPSPGQGTSGSWYEQYF. Here the CDR3 DNA reads TGTGCCAGCAGTCCATCACCGGGACAAGGGACTAGCGGGAGCTGGTACGAGCAGTACTTC.

This clone was recorded a few times. The chain employs TRBV19 and TRBJ2-1, with D tentatively TRBD1 (6 bases). Trimming cost V 7 bases and J 8 bases, with 15 bases left between them. Germline V gene data show CDR1 as LNHDA and CDR2 as SQIVND (reference sequence). This CDR3 region has 13 residues. The CDR3 nucleotides are TGTGCCAGTACCCCTCACAGGGTTGATGAGCAGTTCTTC. It is translated as CASTPHRVDEQFF.

This rearrangement joins TRBV27 to TRBJ1-1, with 11 bases that match TRBD1. Germline lookup yields CDR1 MNHEY and CDR2 SMNVEV (reference sequence). The CDR3 sequence is 15 residues long. With 6 bases clipped from V and 4 bases from J, the junction kept 7 bases outside the gene matches. As DNA, the CDR3 is TGTGCCAGCAGGGTGGACAGGGGGCGCGTCACTGAAGCTTTCTTT. Translated: CASRVDRGRVTEAFF.